This passage covers 15 T cell receptor beta chains from one sample sequenced in a study of T-cell reconstitution after alpha-beta-depleted transplantation in children. For TCRbeta, the library was prepared with unique molecular identifiers. TCRdb re-called the PCR reads through MiXCR, storing one row per CDR3 protein. In the table there are some 340,000 distinct CDR3 sequences, under 13% of which are singletons. Sequenced here: PBMCs from the stem cell graft donor, sampled from the stem cell graft. These receptors all come from a human donor who donated a stem cell graft to a child with acute lymphoblastic leukemia.

The V and J genes are TRBV9 and TRBJ2-6; 9 bases map to TRBD1. The V gene end was trimmed by 5 bases and the J gene end by 1 base; junction bases not matched to a gene: 10. CDR3 size: 18 residues. Germline V CDR1 and CDR2: SGDLS, YYNGEE. CDR3 region: CASRLSGTGRSGANVLTF. In nucleotides, the CDR3 is TGTGCCAGCAGGCTGTCCGGGACAGGGAGATCTGGGGCCAACGTCCTGACTTTC.

The V call is TRBV4-1, the J call TRBJ1-6; D remains unclear. This CDR3 has 13 amino acids. Per the germline V gene, CDR1 is MGHRA and CDR2 is YSYEKL. Between the trimmed V and J ends, which lost 0 bases and 9 bases, there was a span of 6 bases. The CDR3 here is CASSQDRASPLHF. The CDR3 nucleotides are TGCGCCAGCAGCCAAGATAGGGCTTCACCCCTCCACTTT.

In this sample, this clonotype turned up many times. This chain uses TRBV6-4 with TRBJ2-2; 8 nucleotides line up with TRBD1. Per the germline V gene, CDR1 is MRHNA and CDR2 is SNTAGT. Trimming cost V 0 bases and J 6 bases; bases outside gene matches: 6. There are 16 residues in the CDR3. CDR3 sequence reads: CASSDSAQGEAGELFF. The CDR3 nucleotides read TGTGCCAGCAGTGACTCAGCACAGGGGGAAGCCGGGGAGCTGTTTTTT.

This clonotype has just a few counts. The chain recombines TRBV15 with TRBJ2-7; TRBD1 agrees at 9 bases. Germline V lookup: CDR1 LNHNV, CDR2 YYDKDF (reference sequence). This CDR3 region has 15 residues. Trimming cost V 3 bases and J 5 bases; bases outside gene matches: 8. The CDR3 sequence is CATSSTGTGFHEQYF. CDR3 DNA: TGTGCCACCAGCAGTACCGGGACAGGGTTCCACGAGCAGTACTTC.

This clonotype was counted a few times. Its ends do not fully match the called genes, so a read error is possible. The J gene is TRBJ1-4, the V gene TRBV18, with D tentatively TRBD1 (5 bases). CDR1 KGHSH and CDR2 LQKENI come from the germline V gene. CDR3 length: 13 amino acids. The CDR3 reads CASSPGVGLELFF. For the CDR3, the DNA is TGTGCCAGCTCACCGGGGGTCGGCCTGGAACTATTTTTT.

The V call is TRBV5-1, the J call TRBJ1-1; D gene unclear. Germline CDR1 reads SGHRS; CDR2 reads YFSETQ. The CDR3 extends over 15 amino acids. V was clipped by 0 bases and J by 5 bases, with 14 bases between them. The CDR3 protein is CASSLGSSGSTEAFF. The CDR3 DNA reads TGCGCCAGCAGCTTGGGATCGAGTGGAAGTACTGAAGCTTTCTTT.

This clonotype was seen ten or more times. V gene TRBV9 combines with J gene TRBJ2-3, with a possible D match to TRBD2 (7 bases). Germline loops: CDR1 SGDLS, CDR2 YYNGEE. The CDR3 has 17 amino acids. The V end lost 0 bases, the J end lost 5 bases, and 19 bases lay between the germline ends. In DNA, the CDR3 is TGTGCCAGCAGCGTAGGAGTTCTAGGGGGGGACCGAGATACGCAGTATTTT. Translating it yields CASSVGVLGGDRDTQYF.

This clonotype was counted many times. The chain has TRBV15 and TRBJ1-5; a weak D match, TRBD1 (6 bases). With 9 bases removed from V and 1 base from J, the gap between germline ends came to 10 bases. The CDR3 contains 13 residues. Germline CDR1 and CDR2: LNHNV and YYDKDF (reference sequence). CDR3 sequence (DNA): TGTGCCACGGCCCAGGGGAGCAATCAGCCCCAGCATTTT. It specifies CATAQGSNQPQHF.

In its sample, this clonotype was seen a few times. The genes are TRBV7-8 and TRBJ1-1; weak D call: TRBD1 (5 bases). The CDR3 is 16 amino acids. Trimming removed 5 bases from V and 1 base from J, with 17 bases in between. Looked up from germline, CDR1 is SGHVS and CDR2 is FQNEAQ. As DNA, the CDR3 is TGTGCCAGCAGCGCGGCCGGGCCAGGGAGGAACACTGAAGCTTTCTTT. Translating it yields CASSAAGPGRNTEAFF.

This clonotype showed up just a few times. The gene calls are TRBV7-9 and TRBJ2-7; 7 bases agree with TRBD1. Germline assignment: CDR1 SEHNR and CDR2 FQNEAQ (reference sequence). V gave up 5 bases and J gave up 3 bases; unmatched junction bases: 7. The CDR3 is 14 amino acids. CDR3 coding DNA: TGTGCCAGCAGCGTCCGGGACAGAGACTACGAGCAGTACTTC. Translated, it gives CASSVRDRDYEQYF.

This clonotype appeared a few times. The V and J genes are TRBV4-3 and TRBJ1-1, with D tentatively TRBD1 (6 bases). From germline, CDR1 is LGHNA and CDR2 YSLEER. V lost 0 bases and J 5 bases, leaving 10 bases between the germline ends. The CDR3 consists of 14 residues. The DNA of the CDR3 is TGCGCCAGCAGCCAAGAGTCAGGGGTTACTGAAGCTTTCTTT. This gives the protein CASSQESGVTEAFF.

A few counts support this clonotype. The V and J genes are TRBV7-2 and TRBJ2-7, with TRBD2 identical over 8 bases. There are 17 residues in the CDR3. Germline assignment: CDR1 SGHTA and CDR2 FQGNSA. V was pared by 0 bases and J by 3 bases, with 10 bases of the junction left unmatched. DNA of the CDR3: TGTGCCAGCAGCTTAGCCCGCCCGGGACTAGAGGGCTACGAGCAGTACTTC. It translates to CASSLARPGLEGYEQYF.

A note on this clonotype: Mismatch with germline at one junction end may stem from a read error. The rearrangement joins TRBV3-1 to TRBJ1-1; the D gene is possibly TRBD1 (5 bases). Per the germline V gene, CDR1 is LGHDT and CDR2 is YNNKEL (reference sequence). CDR3 size: 13 residues. The CDR3 here is CASSPGENAEAFF. The CDR3 DNA is TGTGCCAGCAGCCCGGGGGAGAACGCTGAAGCTTTCTTT.

This chain connects TRBV27 to TRBJ1-5; 8 positions agree with TRBD1. V lost 5 bases, J lost 1 base, and 7 bases stayed unmatched. The length of the CDR3 is 16 residues. Germline V lookup: CDR1 MNHEY, CDR2 SMNVEV (reference sequence). This chain's CDR3 is CASSPSGGESNQPQHF. CDR3 sequence (DNA): TGTGCCAGCAGTCCTTCAGGGGGCGAAAGCAATCAGCCCCAGCATTTT.

This clonotype was recorded at least ten times. The chain has TRBV15 and TRBJ2-2, with 11 bases fitting TRBD2. The J segment lost 0 bases and the V segment lost 1 base, leaving 1 base of the junction unmatched. This CDR3 region has 17 residues. CDR1 LNHNV and CDR2 YYDKDF come from the germline V gene (reference sequence). CDR3 amino acids: CATSRGTSGPNTGELFF. CDR3 DNA: TGTGCCACCAGCAGAGGGACTAGCGGGCCGAACACCGGGGAGCTGTTTTTT.